The 25 T cell receptor beta chains below come from one sample, sequenced in a study of shared clonotypes between healthy human individuals. Sequencing used immunoSEQ multiplex PCR; TCRdb keeps in-frame clones, though not all of them. The data show roughly 490,000 clones, roughly 85% seen once. Sequencing was carried out using PBMCs. The receptors stem from a woman between 35 and 50 years old in good health. Some clones in this sample may be carry-over from other donors' samples.

With regard to this clone: The sample carries other DNA sequences with the same CDR3. The J gene is TRBJ2-5, the V gene TRBV27; D gene ambiguous. Trimming cost V 0 bases and J 4 bases, with 0 bases left between them. In germline, CDR1 is MNHEY, CDR2 SMNVEV (reference sequence). The CDR3 spans 11 residues. The CDR3 bases are TGTGCCAGCAGTTTATCAGAGACCCAGTACTTC. It specifies CASSLSETQYF.

The chain combines TRBV5-6 with TRBJ2-3, with TRBD2 matching 10 bases. CDR3 length: 17 residues. The V and J ends lost 4 bases and 3 bases, in that order; junction bases with no gene match: 11. Germline V CDR1 and CDR2: SGHDT, YYEEEE. The CDR3 DNA is TGTGCCAGCAGCAACACTCTAGCGGGAGTAGGGACAGATACGCAGTATTTT. Translating gives CASSNTLAGVGTDTQYF.

This chain joins TRBV7-9 and TRBJ1-2; no definite D call. V was cut by 3 bases and J by 0 bases, with 8 bases left in between. CDR1 SEHNR and CDR2 FQNEAQ come from the germline V gene (reference sequence). CDR3 length: 14 residues. Written as DNA, the CDR3 is TGTGCCAGCAGCTTCAACACACCTAACTATGGCTACACCTTC. Translated: CASSFNTPNYGYTF.

The CDR3 is CASRRLAGGADTQYF. CDR3 nucleotide sequence: TGTGCCAGCAGACGCCTAGCGGGAGGGGCAGATACGCAGTATTTT. The J gene is TRBJ2-3, the V gene TRBV11-2, with TRBD2 matching 12 bases. The CDR3 is 15 amino acids. Unmatched junction bases numbered 5, after V lost 6 bases and J lost 4 bases. CDR1 and CDR2 (germline): SGHAT, FQNNGV.

The chain combines TRBV6-6 with TRBJ1-5, with a tentative D call TRBD1 (5 bases). Trimming stripped 2 bases from V and 5 bases from J, with 10 bases between. Germline assignment: CDR1 MNHNY and CDR2 SVGAGI (reference sequence). The CDR3 loop spans 14 amino acids. The CDR3: CASSYRGRDQPQHF. CDR3 sequence (DNA): TGTGCCAGCAGTTACCGGGGCAGAGATCAGCCCCAGCATTTT.

This sequence joins TRBV30 and TRBJ2-7; no clear D gene. V was clipped by 1 base and J by 9 bases, with 16 bases between them. CDR1 is GTSNPN, CDR2 SVGIG, per germline (reference sequence). The length of the CDR3 is 13 residues. The CDR3 DNA reads TGTGCCTGGAGTGCCTCTTCCCCCTCCGGGCAGTACTTC. It is translated as CAWSASSPSGQYF.

CDR3 amino acids: CASRASLPYEQYF. DNA for the CDR3: TGTGCCAGCCGGGCCTCTCTCCCCTACGAGCAGTACTTC. The rearrangement uses TRBV28 and TRBJ2-7, with D hard to call. CDR3 size: 13 residues. The germline V gene has CDR1 MDHEN and CDR2 SYDVKM. Trimming pared 8 bases from V and 2 bases from J, leaving 13 bases between. The full variable domain, completed using reference TRBV28 and TRBJ2-7, is DVKVTQSSRYLVKRTGEKVFLECVQDMDHENMFWYRQDPGLGLRLIYFSYDVKMKEKGDIPEGYSVSREKKERFSLILESASTNQTSMYLCASRASLPYEQYFGPGTRLTVT.

In the case of this clone: The identical CDR3 is also encoded by other nucleotide sequences in the sample. The chain uses TRBV27 and TRBJ2-3; no clear D gene. Per germline, CDR1 MNHEY and CDR2 SMNVEV (reference sequence). V was shortened by 1 base and J by 0 bases, with 11 bases between the two germline ends. The CDR3 sequence is 16 residues long. CDR3 loop: CASSLWAGLSTDTQYF. DNA of the CDR3: TGTGCCAGCAGTTTATGGGCAGGCCTAAGCACAGATACGCAGTATTTT.

This clone was counted a few times. Distinct nucleotide sequences in the sample also encode this CDR3. The CDR3 is CASSLSDYGYTF. The DNA for the CDR3 is TGTGCCAGCAGTTTATCGGACTATGGCTACACCTTC. The chain has TRBV28 and TRBJ1-2; D is ambiguous. Germline values: CDR1 MDHEN, CDR2 SYDVKM. The V end was cut by 1 base, the J end by 3 bases, with 3 bases between. This CDR3 spans 12 amino acids.

The chain is built from TRBV15 and TRBJ2-6; the D gene is possibly TRBD2 (5 bases). The germline V and J ends were trimmed by 3 bases and 2 bases, with 11 bases remaining between them. Looked up from germline, CDR1 is LNHNV and CDR2 is YYDKDF (reference sequence). This CDR3 comprises 16 residues. CDR3 nucleotides: TGTGCCACCAGCAGGGCCTTCGGGGCTGGGGCCAACGTCCTGACTTTC. As protein: CATSRAFGAGANVLTF.

The chain couples TRBV7-2 to TRBJ2-1, with D uncertain. Trimming pared 5 bases from V and 2 bases from J, leaving 10 bases between. Germline CDR1 and CDR2: SGHTA and FQGNSA. CDR3 length: 14 amino acids. The chain's CDR3 is CASSPSWTYNEQFF. DNA of the CDR3: TGTGCCAGCAGCCCTTCTTGGACCTACAATGAGCAGTTCTTC.

The chain uses TRBV28 and TRBJ2-7; D not certain. The CDR3 loop spans 12 amino acids. Germline assignment: CDR1 MDHEN and CDR2 SYDVKM. The V end was cut by 3 bases, the J end by 4 bases, with 7 bases between. CDR3: CASSFPTYEQYF. The CDR3 nucleotides read TGTGCCAGCAGTTTCCCGACTTACGAGCAGTACTTC. The whole variable domain, filled in from reference TRBV28 and TRBJ2-7, reads DVKVTQSSRYLVKRTGEKVFLECVQDMDHENMFWYRQDPGLGLRLIYFSYDVKMKEKGDIPEGYSVSREKKERFSLILESASTNQTSMYLCASSFPTYEQYFGPGTRLTVT.

This clone was picked up one time. This sequence joins TRBV5-1 and TRBJ2-2; D gene ambiguous. The V end was cut by 1 base, the J end by 1 base, with 8 bases between. The CDR3 covers 15 residues. Germline V lookup: CDR1 SGHRS, CDR2 YFSETQ. For the CDR3, the DNA is TGCGCCAGCAGCTTGTCGAGCGTGAACACCGGGGAGCTGTTTTTT. Residues: CASSLSSVNTGELFF.

Concerning this clone itself: The same CDR3 arises from other DNA sequences in this sample as well. The chain carries TRBV18 and TRBJ1-5; D unclear. Trimming removed 3 bases from V and 1 base from J, with 4 bases in between. Per the germline V gene, CDR1 is KGHSH and CDR2 is LQKENI. CDR3 length: 13 residues. The DNA of the CDR3 is TGTGCCAGCTCACCCGGCAGCAATCAGCCCCAGCATTTT. This encodes CASSPGSNQPQHF.

V is TRBV2 and J is TRBJ2-7; the match to TRBD2 covers 9 bases. In germline, CDR1 is SNHLY, CDR2 FYNNEI. V shed 4 bases and J 6 bases; nucleotides not matched to a gene: 10. The CDR3 has 15 residues. CDR3 sequence (DNA): TGTGCCAGCAGTGGTCTAGCGGGGCCGAGGGGCGAGCAGTACTTC. Translated: CASSGLAGPRGEQYF.

The rearrangement joins TRBV28 to TRBJ2-7; 7 positions match TRBD2. Germline V gene sequence: CDR1 MDHEN, CDR2 SYDVKM. The V gene end was trimmed by 3 bases and the J gene end by 2 bases; junction bases not matched to a gene: 4. This CDR3 is 14 amino acids long. CDR3 sequence: CASSFRLAPYEQYF. DNA of the CDR3: TGTGCCAGCAGTTTCCGACTAGCCCCCTACGAGCAGTACTTC.

The rearrangement joins TRBV7-2 to TRBJ2-1, with 7 bases fitting TRBD2. Germline V CDR1 and CDR2: SGHTA, FQGNSA. The CDR3 spans 15 residues. The V and J ends lost 5 bases and 9 bases, in that order; junction bases with no gene match: 13. The CDR3 region is CASSRWTSREIEQFF. In DNA, the CDR3 is TGTGCCAGCAGCCGGTGGACTAGTCGGGAGATTGAGCAGTTCTTC.

This clone has more than one count but fewer than ten. This rearrangement joins TRBV27 to TRBJ1-1, with TRBD1 identical over 7 bases. Losses at the gene ends were 5 bases for V and 7 bases for J; bases not matched to a gene: 4. The CDR3 runs to 12 residues. Germline V gene lookup returns CDR1 MNHEY and CDR2 SMNVEV (reference sequence). The CDR3 DNA is TGTGCCAGCAGTCGGACAGGAGATGAAGCTTTCTTT. Protein: CASSRTGDEAFF.

The chain recombines TRBV18 with TRBJ2-7, with TRBD2 matching over 9 bases. Germline-derived CDR1 and CDR2 are KGHSH and LQKENI. This CDR3 comprises 16 residues. Trimming at V came to 3 bases and at J to 5 bases, leaving 11 bases not matched to a gene. The CDR3 protein is CASSPDRGGGGHEQYF. The CDR3, as DNA: TGTGCCAGCTCACCCGATCGTGGCGGGGGGGGGCACGAGCAGTACTTC.

CDR3 in amino acids: CASSLSPSGSDYEQYF. CDR3 nucleotide sequence: TGTGCCAGCAGTTTATCCCCCTCGGGTAGTGACTACGAGCAGTACTTC. The V gene is TRBV27, the J gene TRBJ2-7; D gene uncertain. The CDR3 length is 16 residues. In germline, CDR1 is MNHEY, CDR2 SMNVEV (reference sequence). V was clipped by 0 bases and J by 3 bases, with 15 bases between them.

In this sample, this clone turned up many times. The chain links TRBV25-1 to TRBJ2-3; D tentatively reads TRBD1 or TRBD2 (5 bases each). The CDR3 runs to 13 residues. The V gene lost 8 bases and the J gene lost 4 bases, with 13 bases spanning the gap. Germline assignment: CDR1 MGHDK and CDR2 SYGVNS. CDR3 residues: CASGLGVPDTQYF. The DNA of the CDR3 is TGTGCCAGCGGCCTGGGGGTTCCAGATACGCAGTATTTT.

The chain uses TRBV28 and TRBJ2-1, with D possibly matching TRBD2 (5 bases). The CDR3 is 16 amino acids. The ends were cut back, 1 base at V and 1 base at J, with 11 bases in the middle. Germline V CDR1 and CDR2: MDHEN, SYDVKM. The CDR3 bases are TGTGCCAGCAGTTTATTCAGGAGCGGATCCTACAATGAGCAGTTCTTC. Protein sequence: CASSLFRSGSYNEQFF. Full variable domain (rest looked up from reference TRBV28 and TRBJ2-1): DVKVTQSSRYLVKRTGEKVFLECVQDMDHENMFWYRQDPGLGLRLIYFSYDVKMKEKGDIPEGYSVSREKKERFSLILESASTNQTSMYLCASSLFRSGSYNEQFFGPGTRLTVL.

The gene calls are TRBV7-3 and TRBJ1-6, with D uncertain. The germline V gene has CDR1 SGHTA and CDR2 FQGTGA. Trimming left V 5 bases short and J 8 bases short, with 10 bases between. This CDR3 contains 13 residues. This CDR3 is CASSTAGDSPLHF. The CDR3 DNA reads TGTGCCAGCAGCACCGCCGGGGATTCACCCCTCCACTTT.

The chain links TRBV28 to TRBJ2-3; a weak D match, TRBD1 (6 bases). The germline V gene has CDR1 MDHEN and CDR2 SYDVKM. CDR3 length equals 13 residues. Trimming shortened V by 6 bases and J by 3 bases, and 10 bases separated the two germline ends. CDR3 sequence (DNA): TGTGCCAGCAGCTCTCAGGGGACAGATACGCAGTATTTT. This encodes CASSSQGTDTQYF.

The table lists this clone with a few counts. The V call is TRBV27, the J call TRBJ2-7; D unclear. The ends were cut back, 2 bases at V and 5 bases at J, with 7 bases in the middle. CDR3 size: 12 residues. Germline-derived CDR1 and CDR2 are MNHEY and SMNVEV (reference sequence). The CDR3 loop reads CASSLNRNEQYF. In nucleotides, the CDR3 is TGTGCCAGCAGTTTAAACCGCAACGAGCAGTACTTC.